The 32 T cell receptor beta chains reported below all come from one sample, sequenced in a study of blood T cell repertoires in COVID-19. Assay: immunoSEQ multiplex PCR; the TCRdb copy retains only in-frame clones and omits some. The table includes over 45,000 clones, approximately 91% detected once. The specimen was peripheral blood. The source is a man aged 45 to 65 with acute or convalescent COVID-19.

The chain joins TRBV28 to TRBJ1-2, with a tentative D call TRBD1 (5 bases). The V and J ends lost 8 bases and 4 bases respectively, with 14 bases between them. The CDR3 is 13 residues long. CDR1 MDHEN and CDR2 SYDVKM come from the germline V gene. The CDR3 spells CASGASMVYGYTF. The CDR3 region has the DNA TGTGCCAGCGGGGCCTCGATGGTCTATGGCTACACCTTC.

This clone was observed a handful of times. The chain employs TRBV7-8 and TRBJ1-1, with D possibly matching TRBD1 (5 bases). V gave up 6 bases and J gave up 5 bases, with 25 bases separating them. The CDR3 contains 17 residues. Looked up from germline, CDR1 is SGHVS and CDR2 is FQNEAQ. As DNA, the CDR3 is TGTGCCAGCAGTTCTGTAAACAGGAGCCCCCAAGGAACTGAAGCTTTCTTT. Translation: CASSSVNRSPQGTEAFF.

This clone was seen only once. The V and J genes are TRBV11-2 and TRBJ1-6; TRBD1 aligns across 8 bases. Trimming cost V 1 base and J 5 bases; bases outside gene matches: 1. Per germline, CDR1 SGHAT and CDR2 FQNNGV. The CDR3 loop spans 15 amino acids. This chain's CDR3 is CASSLGTGNNSPLHF. In DNA form, the CDR3 reads TGTGCCAGCAGCTTAGGGACAGGGAATAATTCACCCCTCCACTTT.

The chain has TRBV6-5 and TRBJ2-1, with 8 bases that match TRBD1. Germline CDR1 reads MNHEY; CDR2 reads SVGAGI. Germline trimming cut 2 bases from V and 10 bases from J; bases unmatched to any gene: 10. This CDR3 spans 15 amino acids. The CDR3 nucleotides are TGTGCCAGCAGTTACGACAGGGGAACCCGAGGAGAGCAGTTCTTC. This encodes CASSYDRGTRGEQFF.

V is TRBV4-1 and J is TRBJ2-7, with a tentative D call TRBD2 (6 bases). Germline V gives CDR1 MGHRA, CDR2 YSYEKL. V was clipped by 0 bases and J by 1 base, with 13 bases between them. CDR3 size: 16 residues. In DNA form, the CDR3 reads TGCGCCAGCAGCCAAGAGGTCCTGAGCGGGTCCTACGAGCAGTACTTC. It yields the protein CASSQEVLSGSYEQYF.

The table lists this clone with a count of one. The chain employs TRBV27 and TRBJ2-1; unclear D gene. CDR1 and CDR2 (germline): MNHEY, SMNVEV (reference sequence). This CDR3 spans 16 amino acids. With 3 bases removed from V and 2 bases from J, the gap between germline ends came to 14 bases. The CDR3 region has the DNA TGTGCCAGCAGTTTGGGCCCGGCCTGGCCCTACAATGAGCAGTTCTTC. This gives the protein CASSLGPAWPYNEQFF.

The chain uses TRBV6-5 and TRBJ1-1, with 7 bases that match TRBD1. The ends lost 7 bases at V and 1 base at J; junction bases unmatched: 9. The CDR3 sequence is 15 residues long. CDR1 MNHEY and CDR2 SVGAGI come from the germline V gene. This CDR3 is CASKTGWGANTEAFF. CDR3 DNA sequence: TGTGCCAGCAAGACAGGGTGGGGTGCGAACACTGAAGCTTTCTTT.

The V and J genes are TRBV29-1 and TRBJ1-1; a possible D gene is TRBD1 (6 bases). Deletions cut 6 bases from V and 4 bases from J, with 15 bases between. This CDR3 region has 13 residues. Germline CDR1 is SQVTM and CDR2 is ANQGSEA. The CDR3, as DNA: TGCAGCGTGGGCAGGCGGGGGGCCACTGAAGCTTTCTTT. This gives the protein CSVGRRGATEAFF.

This clone appeared once. This sequence joins TRBV19 and TRBJ2-1, with 10 bases lining up with TRBD2. The CDR3 extends over 13 amino acids. Trimming removed 4 bases from V and 6 bases from J; junction bases left unmatched: 0. Germline CDR1 and CDR2: LNHDA and SQIVND (reference sequence). CDR3 sequence (DNA): TGTGCCAGTAGTACTAGCGGGAGCAATGAGCAGTTCTTC. Amino acids: CASSTSGSNEQFF.

This clone was observed once. The chain has TRBV12-5 and TRBJ2-5, with 10 bases fitting TRBD2. Germline values: CDR1 LGHNT, CDR2 FRNRAP. J gave up 4 bases and V 2 bases, and 10 bases lay outside the gene matches. This CDR3 has 17 amino acids. CDR3 protein: CASGLPASGSIGETQYF. Here the CDR3 DNA reads TGTGCTAGTGGTTTGCCTGCTAGCGGGAGTATTGGAGAGACCCAGTACTTC.

This clone was observed once. The J gene is TRBJ2-1, the V gene TRBV12-3 or TRBV12-4, with unresolved D. V was clipped by 7 bases and J by 7 bases, with 11 bases between them. CDR3 size: 12 residues. CDR3 residues: CASTLYGNEQFF. CDR3 nucleotide sequence: TGTGCCAGCACCCTATACGGGAATGAGCAGTTCTTC.

The V call is TRBV29-1, the J call TRBJ1-2, with TRBD1 as a possible D gene (5 bases). Germline CDR1 is SQVTM and CDR2 is ANQGSEA. Between the trimmed V and J ends, which lost 4 bases and 4 bases, there was a span of 13 bases. This CDR3 comprises 13 residues. This chain's CDR3 is CSVVRRGAYGYTF. In DNA form, the CDR3 reads TGCAGCGTTGTTCGGAGGGGCGCCTATGGCTACACCTTC.

The chain uses TRBV13 and TRBJ1-1; 10 nucleotides line up with TRBD1. The CDR3 is 15 amino acids. J was trimmed by 1 base and V by 4 bases; bases with no gene match: 3. CDR1 and CDR2 from the germline V gene are PRHDT and FYEKMQ (reference sequence). In DNA, the CDR3 is TGTGCCAGCAGCTCCCGGGACAGGGGGAACACTGAAGCTTTCTTT. Residues: CASSSRDRGNTEAFF.

The rearrangement links TRBV7-8 to TRBJ2-7, with D unresolved. Germline V gene data show CDR1 as SGHVS and CDR2 as FQNEAQ. The CDR3 contains 13 residues. V was trimmed by 1 base and J by 2 bases, leaving 6 bases between them. This CDR3 is CASSLVPTYEQYF. CDR3 DNA sequence: TGTGCCAGCAGCTTAGTCCCTACCTACGAGCAGTACTTC.

The chain has TRBV14 and TRBJ2-2; TRBD2 agrees at 7 bases. V lost 0 bases and J lost 1; bases outside the gene matches: 8. CDR3 length: 18 residues. CDR1 is SGHDN and CDR2 is FVKESK in the germline V gene. CDR3 region: CASSQDLVLAENTGELFF. CDR3 coding DNA: TGTGCCAGCAGCCAAGATTTGGTCCTAGCGGAGAACACCGGGGAGCTGTTTTTT.

This chain uses TRBV29-1 with TRBJ1-1; D not certain. The CDR3 runs to 13 residues. V shed 1 base and J shed 11 bases, with 17 bases lying between them. Germline V lookup: CDR1 SQVTM, CDR2 ANQGSEA. In nucleotides, the CDR3 is TGCAGCGTTGAAGGCACCACGGGAATGTCGGCTTTCTTT. Translated, it gives CSVEGTTGMSAFF.

The sample holds one count of this clone. The genes are TRBV11-3 and TRBJ2-2, with D possibly TRBD1 on 5 matching bases. Germline V lookup: CDR1 SGHNT, CDR2 YENEEA. The V gene lost 3 bases and the J gene lost 3 bases, with 14 bases spanning the gap. The CDR3 has 16 amino acids. The CDR3 sequence is CASSLMLTGDTGELFF. Written as DNA, the CDR3 is TGTGCCAGCAGCTTGATGCTAACAGGAGACACCGGGGAGCTGTTTTTT.

J is TRBJ1-3 and V is TRBV12-5; D is possibly TRBD1 (5 bases). The CDR3 runs 16 residues. CDR1 and CDR2 from the germline V gene are LGHNT and FRNRAP. V was shortened by 5 bases and J by 2 bases, with 16 bases between the two germline ends. This chain's CDR3 is CASGLEGQGTGNTIYF. CDR3 in DNA: TGTGCTAGTGGTCTGGAGGGCCAGGGCACTGGAAACACCATATATTTT.

CDR3 amino acids: CASSRSTGYSPLHF. CDR3 DNA sequence: TGTGCCAGCAGTCGCTCGACAGGGTATTCACCCCTCCACTTT. The rearrangement uses TRBV27 and TRBJ1-6, with 7 positions matching TRBD1. Germline CDR1 and CDR2: MNHEY and SMNVEV (reference sequence). V shed 5 bases and J 8 bases; nucleotides not matched to a gene: 6. The length of the CDR3 is 14 residues.

This chain links TRBV4-1 with TRBJ1-6; unclear D gene. V was trimmed by 4 bases and J by 8 bases, leaving 18 bases between them. The germline gives CDR1 MGHRA, CDR2 YSYEKL. The CDR3 totals 16 residues. CDR3 residues: CASSPRWEGWDSPLHF. DNA for the CDR3: TGCGCCAGCAGCCCCCGTTGGGAGGGATGGGATTCACCCCTCCACTTT.

This rearrangement joins TRBV2 to TRBJ1-5; the D is unclear. Germline V gives CDR1 SNHLY, CDR2 FYNNEI. V shed 6 bases and J shed 2 bases, with 14 bases lying between them. The CDR3 has 15 residues. The CDR3 loop reads CASRERVAGNQPQHF. The DNA for the CDR3 is TGTGCCAGCAGGGAACGAGTTGCGGGCAATCAGCCCCAGCATTTT.

The genes are TRBV28 and TRBJ1-5; D is unclear. Trimming left V 5 bases short and J 6 bases short, with 14 bases between. This CDR3 has 14 amino acids. Germline loops: CDR1 MDHEN, CDR2 SYDVKM. In DNA, the CDR3 is TGTGCCAGCAGTGAGACGTGGGAGAGTCAGCCCCAGCATTTT. As protein: CASSETWESQPQHF.

The rearrangement uses TRBV9 and TRBJ2-2, with no clear D. The CDR3 has 16 amino acids. The germline gives CDR1 SGDLS, CDR2 YYNGEE. Trimming removed 3 bases from V and 5 bases from J, with 17 bases in between. The CDR3 here is CASSADLAIGTGELFF. The CDR3 bases are TGTGCCAGCAGCGCAGACTTGGCTATTGGGACCGGGGAGCTGTTTTTT.

The rearrangement links TRBV6-6 to TRBJ2-4; perhaps TRBD1 as D (6 bases). Trimming took 6 bases from V and 0 from J, leaving 12 bases between them. The V gene's germline CDR1 is MNHNY and CDR2 SVGAGI (reference sequence). This CDR3 contains 15 residues. In DNA, the CDR3 is TGTGCCAGCAGAGGACAGTCCTTAGCCAAAAACATTCAGTACTTC. Its translation is CASRGQSLAKNIQYF.

The rearrangement joins TRBV6-1 to TRBJ1-2; TRBD1 might be the D (5 bases). CDR1 MNHNS and CDR2 SASEGT come from the germline V gene. The CDR3 length is 15 residues. Trimming removed 0 bases at V and 5 bases at J, with 13 bases between. Here the CDR3 DNA reads TGTGCCAGCAGTGAAGCACCGGACAAGAATTATGGCTACACCTTC. It yields the protein CASSEAPDKNYGYTF.

The V gene is TRBV6-1, the J gene TRBJ1-2; 8 nucleotides agree with TRBD1. The junction had 6 bases not matched to a gene; V was cut back by 1 base and J by 5 bases. Germline lookup yields CDR1 MNHNS and CDR2 SASEGT. The CDR3 has 15 amino acids. CDR3: CASSEVGTGKYGYTF. The DNA for the CDR3 is TGTGCCAGCAGTGAAGTTGGGACAGGCAAATATGGCTACACCTTC.

The rearrangement joins TRBV19 to TRBJ2-1; TRBD2 agrees at 10 bases. The junction had 7 bases not matched to a gene; V was cut back by 3 bases and J by 8 bases. The CDR3 runs to 15 residues. Per the germline V gene, CDR1 is LNHDA and CDR2 is SQIVND (reference sequence). Here the CDR3 reads CASSIASGSGYEQFF. For the CDR3, the DNA is TGTGCCAGTAGTATCGCTAGCGGGAGTGGCTATGAGCAGTTCTTC.

The rearrangement uses TRBV19 and TRBJ2-1; a weak D match, TRBD1 (6 bases). The CDR3 has 15 residues. CDR1 is LNHDA, CDR2 SQIVND, per germline (reference sequence). V was clipped by 8 bases and J by 0 bases, with 14 bases between them. The CDR3 here is CASGQYGISYNEQFF. CDR3 sequence (DNA): TGTGCCAGTGGACAGTATGGGATCTCCTACAATGAGCAGTTCTTC.

This clone was observed once. The chain carries TRBV12-5 and TRBJ1-2, with TRBD1 matching 8 bases. Germline lookup yields CDR1 LGHNT and CDR2 FRNRAP. Trimming cost V 1 base and J 0 bases; bases outside gene matches: 7. The CDR3 has 17 residues. The CDR3, as DNA: TGTGCTAGTGGTTTGGCTCCCGGGACAGGAGCTAACTATGGCTACACCTTC. As protein: CASGLAPGTGANYGYTF.

The genes are TRBV7-2 and TRBJ1-5; 8 bases align to TRBD1. The CDR3 covers 15 residues. CDR1 SGHTA and CDR2 FQGNSA come from the germline V gene. J gave up 1 base and V 4 bases, and 3 bases lay outside the gene matches. This CDR3 is CASSSRQGSNQPQHF. Written as DNA, the CDR3 is TGTGCCAGCAGCTCTAGACAGGGGAGCAATCAGCCCCAGCATTTT.

The rearrangement uses TRBV3-1 (or the pseudogene TRBV3-2) and TRBJ2-3, with 8 bases that match TRBD2. The CDR3 is 15 amino acids. CDR1 is LGHDT and CDR2 is YNNKEL in the germline V gene (reference sequence). Trimming at V came to 3 bases and at J to 4 bases, leaving 6 bases not matched to a gene. CDR3 nucleotide sequence: TGTGCCAGCAGCCACAAGCGGGAGTGGGCAGATACGCAGTATTTT. Its translation: CASSHKREWADTQYF.

CDR3 protein: CAISREGSGRASAYNEQFF. In DNA, the CDR3 is TGTGCCATCAGTCGGGAGGGTAGCGGGAGGGCCTCGGCTTACAATGAGCAGTTCTTC. The rearrangement links TRBV10-3 to TRBJ2-1; TRBD2 matches 11 bases. In germline, CDR1 is ENHRY, CDR2 SYGVKD. The CDR3 totals 19 residues. V lost 5 bases to trimming and J lost 4 bases; unmatched junction nucleotides: 16.